Shown below are 29 T cell receptor beta chains from a single sample sequenced in a study of long-term antiretroviral therapy in people with HIV (dated 2022 in TCRdb). The immunoSEQ hsTCRB v3.0 assay was used at survey level resolution for TRB variable region sequencing. In its TCRdb copy, this immuneACCESS table keeps in-frame sequences only and misses some clones. Where compared with another copy, unresolved V genes explain less than half of these, and the others have no known cause. This sample holds 20,000 to 25,000 clones; roughly 76% were observed only once. Together, the top ten hold roughly an eighth of the sample. The sequencing used unsorted PBMCs, collected about 21 months before starting antiretroviral therapy. All receptors come from a woman aged 40 to 50 with HIV.

This sequence joins TRBV6-1 and TRBJ1-1; 8 positions match TRBD1. The junction had 7 bases not matched to a gene; V was cut back by 6 bases and J by 1 base. Germline V gives CDR1 MNHNS, CDR2 SASEGT. This CDR3 comprises 15 residues. CDR3 loop: CASSVTGTGNTEAFF. The DNA of the CDR3 is TGTGCCAGCAGCGTTACCGGGACAGGGAACACTGAAGCTTTCTTT.

The chain joins TRBV19 to TRBJ2-2; D gene uncertain. The V gene's germline CDR1 is LNHDA and CDR2 SQIVND (reference sequence). This CDR3 is built from 15 residues. V shed 5 bases and J shed 5 bases, with 15 bases lying between them. This CDR3 is CASSFSPSGTGELFF. In nucleotides, the CDR3 is TGTGCCAGTAGTTTCTCCCCGTCAGGAACCGGGGAGCTGTTTTTT.

The rearrangement links TRBV9 to TRBJ1-1; D is uncertain. The CDR3 extends over 12 amino acids. Germline lookup yields CDR1 SGDLS and CDR2 YYNGEE. Trimming stripped 2 bases from V and 4 bases from J, with 6 bases between. CDR3 DNA: TGTGCCAGCAGCGTGGCGGGCACTGAAGCTTTCTTT. Protein: CASSVAGTEAFF.

This clone occurred once. In DNA, the CDR3 is TGTGCCTGGAGTCCTTCGGGCACCACGAATCAGCCCCAGCATTTT. This gives the protein CAWSPSGTTNQPQHF. The chain has TRBV30 and TRBJ1-5; D not certain. This CDR3 spans 15 amino acids. V lost 2 bases and J lost 4, with 15 bases in between. The V gene's germline CDR1 is GTSNPN and CDR2 SVGIG (reference sequence).

The chain combines TRBV7-6 with TRBJ2-7; TRBD1 aligns across 7 bases. The CDR3 loop spans 12 amino acids. Per germline, CDR1 SGHVS and CDR2 FNYEAQ. V was pared by 3 bases and J by 6 bases, with 2 bases of the junction left unmatched. DNA of the CDR3: TGTGCCAGCAGCTTCCCAGGGGGCGAGCAGTACTTC. This sequence encodes CASSFPGGEQYF.

V gene TRBV6-5 combines with J gene TRBJ2-7; 7 bases line up with TRBD1. The CDR3 extends over 15 amino acids. V shed 6 bases and J 1 base; nucleotides not matched to a gene: 9. CDR1 is MNHEY and CDR2 is SVGAGI in the germline V gene. The CDR3 region has the DNA TGTGCCAGCAGCCGACAGGGACAGATATCCTACGAGCAGTACTTC. The encoded protein is CASSRQGQISYEQYF.

This clone was seen a few times. The chain joins TRBV18 to TRBJ1-4; 8 nucleotides agree with TRBD1. J gave up 0 bases and V 8 bases, and 8 bases lay outside the gene matches. This CDR3 spans 16 amino acids. CDR1 and CDR2 from the germline V gene are KGHSH and LQKENI. The chain's CDR3 is CASQDRVIATNEKLFF. In DNA, the CDR3 is TGTGCCAGCCAGGACAGGGTCATTGCAACTAATGAAAAACTGTTTTTT.

The chain recombines TRBV5-1 with TRBJ2-7; D call uncertain. The V end was cut by 4 bases, the J end by 4 bases, with 15 bases between. Germline assignment: CDR1 SGHRS and CDR2 YFSETQ. The length of the CDR3 is 14 residues. The CDR3 loop is CASSRWDAMYEQYF. The CDR3 coding sequence is TGCGCCAGCAGCCGGTGGGATGCTATGTACGAGCAGTACTTC.

The chain is built from TRBV30 and TRBJ2-6, with D possibly matching TRBD1 (5 bases). The CDR3 spans 15 residues. Germline V gene lookup returns CDR1 GTSNPN and CDR2 SVGIG (reference sequence). Deletions cut 2 bases from V and 2 bases from J, with 10 bases between. CDR3 DNA: TGTGCCTGGAGTATAGGACAAACTGGGGCCAACGTCCTGACTTTC. Protein product: CAWSIGQTGANVLTF.

A few counts support this clone. The rearrangement links TRBV19 to TRBJ1-6; D uncertain. Deletions cut 5 bases from V and 7 bases from J, with 6 bases between. Germline assignment: CDR1 LNHDA and CDR2 SQIVND (reference sequence). This CDR3 is 12 amino acids long. The CDR3, as DNA: TGTGCCAGTAGTCCCGCGAATTCACCCCTCCACTTT. The encoded protein is CASSPANSPLHF.

This clone was seen a few times. The rearrangement links TRBV7-6 to TRBJ2-7; no definite D call. The CDR3 is made up of 13 amino acids. Germline V gene data show CDR1 as SGHVS and CDR2 as FNYEAQ. Trimming took off 5 bases at V and 3 bases at J, with 11 bases between the two ends. Written as DNA, the CDR3 is TGTGCCAGCAGCCCTAATCTCGGCTACGAGCAGTACTTC. This gives the protein CASSPNLGYEQYF.

V and J are TRBV9 and TRBJ2-7; 7 bases agree with TRBD1. V was pared by 3 bases and J by 0 bases, with 3 bases of the junction left unmatched. The length of the CDR3 is 14 residues. Germline V gene lookup returns CDR1 SGDLS and CDR2 YYNGEE. The CDR3 reads CASSAGQYSYEQYF. CDR3 nucleotide sequence: TGTGCCAGCAGCGCGGGACAGTACTCCTACGAGCAGTACTTC.

The V and J genes are TRBV14 and TRBJ1-1; D might be TRBD1 (6 bases). V was clipped by 5 bases and J by 11 bases, with 27 bases between them. Germline CDR1 is SGHDN and CDR2 is FVKESK. The CDR3 length is 16 residues. CDR3 sequence reads: CASSGTWDQEVAGAFF. For the CDR3, the DNA is TGTGCCAGCAGCGGGACATGGGACCAGGAGGTTGCTGGGGCTTTCTTT.

This chain joins TRBV18 and TRBJ2-5; TRBD2 might be the D (7 bases). Germline V lookup: CDR1 KGHSH, CDR2 LQKENI. Trimming removed 6 bases at V and 2 bases at J, with 22 bases between. This CDR3 comprises 17 residues. The CDR3 DNA is TGTGCCAGCTCGCAGGAAATAAGGGGGGGGCTTCAAGAGACCCAGTACTTC. This gives the protein CASSQEIRGGLQETQYF.

V gene TRBV6-1 combines with J gene TRBJ1-1; the D gene is possibly TRBD1 (6 bases). The V end was cut by 4 bases, the J end by 5 bases, with 17 bases between. Germline V gene data show CDR1 as MNHNS and CDR2 as SASEGT. This CDR3 is built from 15 residues. CDR3 amino acids: CASSVGGLGGTEAFF. CDR3 DNA sequence: TGTGCCAGCAGTGTCGGGGGCCTTGGGGGGACTGAAGCTTTCTTT.

The chain is built from TRBV5-3 and TRBJ1-3; 7 bases fit TRBD1. TRBV5-3 counts as an open reading frame of uncertain function. The CDR3 covers 19 residues. The junction had 12 bases not matched to a gene; V was cut back by 0 bases and J by 0 bases. The CDR3 here is CARSLGEYTDRVSGNTIYF. The CDR3 DNA reads TGTGCCAGAAGCTTGGGCGAATATACCGACAGGGTCTCTGGAAACACCATATATTTT.

The V call is TRBV27, the J call TRBJ2-1, with no clear D. Per the germline V gene, CDR1 is MNHEY and CDR2 is SMNVEV (reference sequence). CDR3 size: 16 residues. V was cut by 2 bases and J by 0 bases, with 11 bases left in between. CDR3 coding DNA: TGTGCCAGCAGTTTAGTGTCCATCCTCTCCTACAATGAGCAGTTCTTC. Residues: CASSLVSILSYNEQFF.

The rearrangement links TRBV5-4 to TRBJ2-1, with D maybe TRBD2 (5 bases). The CDR3 totals 15 residues. With 3 bases removed from V and 2 bases from J, the gap between germline ends came to 12 bases. CDR1 and CDR2 (germline): SGHNT, YYREEE (reference sequence). DNA for the CDR3: TGTGCCAGCAGCTCGGACTGGGGAGCCTACAATGAGCAGTTCTTC. This gives the protein CASSSDWGAYNEQFF.

V usage is TRBV30 and J usage is TRBJ2-5; possibly TRBD2 for D (5 bases). V was cut by 2 bases and J by 1 base, with 14 bases left in between. CDR1 and CDR2 (germline): GTSNPN, SVGIG (reference sequence). The CDR3 is 15 amino acids. Here the CDR3 DNA reads TGTGCCTGGAGTACCCCAATCGGGATCCAAGAGACCCAGTACTTC. Protein product: CAWSTPIGIQETQYF.

The V and J genes are TRBV27 and TRBJ1-1; D is unclear. This CDR3 is 12 amino acids long. With 6 bases removed from V and 6 bases from J, the gap between germline ends came to 11 bases. CDR1 is MNHEY and CDR2 is SMNVEV in the germline V gene (reference sequence). This CDR3 reads CASRERESEAFF. CDR3 nucleotide sequence: TGTGCCAGCAGGGAAAGGGAGTCTGAAGCTTTCTTT.

V usage is TRBV9 and J usage is TRBJ1-1, with TRBD1 as a possible D gene (5 bases). Germline assignment: CDR1 SGDLS and CDR2 YYNGEE. Trimming pared 0 bases from V and 1 base from J, leaving 10 bases between. The CDR3 loop spans 15 amino acids. CDR3 region: CASSVAPGRNTEAFF. Here the CDR3 DNA reads TGTGCCAGCAGCGTAGCTCCAGGGAGGAACACTGAAGCTTTCTTT.

The rearrangement uses TRBV13 and TRBJ2-3; 8 nucleotides agree with TRBD1. Trimming took 3 bases from V and 5 from J; bases not matched to a gene: 4. The germline gives CDR1 PRHDT, CDR2 FYEKMQ (reference sequence). This CDR3 is built from 14 residues. The CDR3 DNA reads TGTGCCAGCAGCTTCAGGGGGCATGGAGATACGCAGTATTTT. This sequence encodes CASSFRGHGDTQYF.

The rearrangement uses TRBV11-2 and TRBJ2-5; 10 nucleotides line up with TRBD2. The CDR3 totals 15 residues. Losses at the gene ends were 7 bases for V and 3 bases for J; bases not matched to a gene: 8. Per the germline V gene, CDR1 is SGHAT and CDR2 is FQNNGV. The CDR3: CASTPLAGAKETQYF. The DNA for the CDR3 is TGTGCCAGCACCCCCCTAGCGGGGGCTAAAGAGACCCAGTACTTC.

The chain couples TRBV13 to TRBJ2-7, with 14 nucleotides matching TRBD2. Germline-derived CDR1 and CDR2 are PRHDT and FYEKMQ (reference sequence). The length of the CDR3 is 16 residues. The ends lost 5 bases at V and 4 bases at J; junction bases unmatched: 7. The CDR3 loop reads CASSVGLAGVLYEQYF. CDR3 nucleotide sequence: TGTGCCAGCAGCGTGGGACTAGCGGGAGTTTTGTACGAGCAGTACTTC.

The chain combines TRBV27 with TRBJ2-3; D call uncertain. V was clipped by 10 bases and J by 8 bases, with 16 bases between them. The CDR3 runs to 12 residues. Germline assignment: CDR1 MNHEY and CDR2 SMNVEV (reference sequence). The CDR3 spells CATAPGWGTQYF. CDR3 DNA: TGTGCCACTGCCCCGGGCTGGGGTACGCAGTATTTT.

CDR3 DNA sequence: TGTGCCAGCAGACGCACCCACGAAGGCAATCAGCCCCAGCATTTT. This encodes CASRRTHEGNQPQHF. This rearrangement joins TRBV6-5 to TRBJ1-5, with D unresolved. The V gene lost 6 bases and the J gene lost 2 bases, with 14 bases spanning the gap. This CDR3 has 15 residues. The germline CDR1 and CDR2 sequences are MNHEY and SVGAGI.

The chain links TRBV5-1 to TRBJ1-2; D remains unclear. Germline V lookup: CDR1 SGHRS, CDR2 YFSETQ. Trimming left V 0 bases short and J 11 bases short, with 17 bases between. CDR3 length equals 14 residues. The CDR3 sequence: CASSLVSQNLPYTF. The CDR3 DNA reads as TGCGCCAGCAGCTTGGTTTCACAGAACCTCCCATACACCTTC.

This clone was counted between two and nine times. The chain combines TRBV7-6 with TRBJ1-1, with a tentative D call TRBD1 (6 bases). The ends were cut back, 6 bases at V and 0 bases at J, with 17 bases in the middle. Germline lookup yields CDR1 SGHVS and CDR2 FNYEAQ. The length of the CDR3 is 16 residues. The CDR3 bases are TGTGCCAGCAGTTCTCTCTCGGGGGCTTTGAACACTGAAGCTTTCTTT. Its translation is CASSSLSGALNTEAFF.

This clone was recorded only once. This chain connects TRBV18 to TRBJ2-3; D not resolved. Trimming took 6 bases from V and 5 from J, leaving 12 bases between them. The germline gives CDR1 KGHSH, CDR2 LQKENI. The CDR3 consists of 13 residues. The CDR3 bases are TGTGCCAGCTCCCGCCTCGCAGGAGATACGCAGTATTTT. Encoded protein: CASSRLAGDTQYF. The full variable domain, completed using reference TRBV18 and TRBJ2-3, is NAGVMQNPRHLVRRRGQEARLRCSPMKGHSHVYWYRQLPEEGLKFMVYLQKENIIDESGMPKERFSAEFPKEGPSILRIQQVVRGDSAAYFCASSRLAGDTQYFGPGTRLTVL.